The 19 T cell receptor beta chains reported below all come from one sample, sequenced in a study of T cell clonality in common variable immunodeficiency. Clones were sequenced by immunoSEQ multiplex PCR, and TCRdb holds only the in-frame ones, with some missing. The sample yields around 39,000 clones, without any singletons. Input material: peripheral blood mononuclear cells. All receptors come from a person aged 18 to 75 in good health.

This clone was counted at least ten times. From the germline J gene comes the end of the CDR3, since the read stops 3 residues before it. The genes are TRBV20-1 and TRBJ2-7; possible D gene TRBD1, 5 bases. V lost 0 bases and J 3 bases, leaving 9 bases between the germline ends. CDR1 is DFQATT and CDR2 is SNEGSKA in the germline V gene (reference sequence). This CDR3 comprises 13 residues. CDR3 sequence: CSARDPDNYEQYF. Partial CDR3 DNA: TGCAGTGCTAGAGACCCGGACAACTACGAG.

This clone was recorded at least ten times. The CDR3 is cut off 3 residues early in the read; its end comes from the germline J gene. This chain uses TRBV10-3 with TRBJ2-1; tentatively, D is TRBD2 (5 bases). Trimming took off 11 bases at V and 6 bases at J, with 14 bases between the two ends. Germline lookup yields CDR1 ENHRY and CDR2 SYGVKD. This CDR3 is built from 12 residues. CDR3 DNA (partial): TGTGCCGTTATGGCGGGTCCCAATGAG. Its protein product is CAVMAGPNE. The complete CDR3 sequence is CAVMAGPNEQFF.

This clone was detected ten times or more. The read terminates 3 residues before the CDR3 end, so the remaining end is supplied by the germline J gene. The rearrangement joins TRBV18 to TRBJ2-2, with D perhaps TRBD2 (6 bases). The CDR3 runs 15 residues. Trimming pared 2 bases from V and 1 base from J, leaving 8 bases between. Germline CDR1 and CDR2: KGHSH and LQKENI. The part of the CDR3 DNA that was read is TGTGCCAGCTCACCAGGCGGGATGAACACCGGGGAG. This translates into CASSPGGMNTGE. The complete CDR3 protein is CASSPGGMNTGELFF.

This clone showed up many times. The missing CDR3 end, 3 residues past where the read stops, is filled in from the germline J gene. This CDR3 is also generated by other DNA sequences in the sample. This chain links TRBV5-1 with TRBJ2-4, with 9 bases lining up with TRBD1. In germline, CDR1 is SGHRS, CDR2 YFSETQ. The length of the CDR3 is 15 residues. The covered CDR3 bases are TGCGCCAGCAGCTTGGGGACAGGGGAGGGAGGTGGT. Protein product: CASSLGTGEGGG. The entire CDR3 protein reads CASSLGTGEGGGQYF. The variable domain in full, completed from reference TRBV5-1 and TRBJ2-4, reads KAGVTQTPRYLIKTRGQQVTLSCSPISGHRSVSWYQQTPGQGLQFLFEYFSETQRNKGNFPGRFSGRQFSNSRSEMNVSTLELGDSALYLCASSLGTGEGGGQYFGAGTRLSVL.

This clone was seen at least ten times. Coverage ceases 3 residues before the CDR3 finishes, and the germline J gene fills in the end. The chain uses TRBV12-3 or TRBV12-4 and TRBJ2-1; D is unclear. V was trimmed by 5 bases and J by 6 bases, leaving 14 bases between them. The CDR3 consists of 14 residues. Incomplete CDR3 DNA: TGTGCCAGCAGTCCCCGGGTGAGGTCCAATGAG. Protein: CASSPRVRSNE. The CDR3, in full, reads CASSPRVRSNEQFF.

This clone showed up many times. The CDR3 is CASSVSGTDYEQYF. Incomplete CDR3 DNA: TGTGCCAGCAGTGTCTCCGGGACAGACTACGAG. The chain combines TRBV6-1 with TRBJ2-7; 7 bases align to TRBD1. The read gets to within 3 residues of the CDR3 end, and the germline J gene fills in the rest. The CDR3 spans 14 residues. After removal of 4 bases from V and 3 bases from J, the junction contained 6 bases not matched to a gene. The germline CDR1 and CDR2 sequences are MNHNS and SASEGT.

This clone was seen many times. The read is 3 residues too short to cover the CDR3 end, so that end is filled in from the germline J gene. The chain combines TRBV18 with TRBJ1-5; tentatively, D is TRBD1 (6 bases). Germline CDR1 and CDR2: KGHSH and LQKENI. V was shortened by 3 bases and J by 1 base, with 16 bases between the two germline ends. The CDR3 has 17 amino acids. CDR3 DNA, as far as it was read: TGTGCCAGCTCACCGGGTTGGGGGCAGGGGAGCAATCAGCCC. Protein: CASSPGWGQGSNQP. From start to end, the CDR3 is CASSPGWGQGSNQPQHF.

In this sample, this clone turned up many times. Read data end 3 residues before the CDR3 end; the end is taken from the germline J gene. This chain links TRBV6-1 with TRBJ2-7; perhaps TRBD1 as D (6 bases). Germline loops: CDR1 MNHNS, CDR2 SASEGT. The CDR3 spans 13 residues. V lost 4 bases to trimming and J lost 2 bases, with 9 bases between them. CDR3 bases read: TGTGCCAGCAGTGGACAGGCAGCCTACGAG. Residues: CASSGQAAYE. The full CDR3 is CASSGQAAYEQYF.

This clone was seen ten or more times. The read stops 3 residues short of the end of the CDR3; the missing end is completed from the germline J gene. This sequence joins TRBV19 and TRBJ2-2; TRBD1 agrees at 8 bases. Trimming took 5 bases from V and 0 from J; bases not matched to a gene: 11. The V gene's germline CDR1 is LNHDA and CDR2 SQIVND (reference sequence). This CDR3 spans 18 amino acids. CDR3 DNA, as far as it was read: TGTGCCAGTAGTCGGGGCTGGGACAGGCGTCCGAACACCGGGGAG. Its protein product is CASSRGWDRRPNTGE. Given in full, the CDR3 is CASSRGWDRRPNTGELFF.

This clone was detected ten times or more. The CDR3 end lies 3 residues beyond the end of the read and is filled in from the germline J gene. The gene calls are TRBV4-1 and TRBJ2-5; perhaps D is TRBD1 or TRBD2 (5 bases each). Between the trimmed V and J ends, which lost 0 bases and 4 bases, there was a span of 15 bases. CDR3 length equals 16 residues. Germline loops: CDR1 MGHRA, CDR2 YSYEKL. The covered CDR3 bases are TGCGCCAGCAGCCAAGATTTGACGGAGAGGGGAGAGACC. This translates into CASSQDLTERGET. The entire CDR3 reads CASSQDLTERGETQYF.

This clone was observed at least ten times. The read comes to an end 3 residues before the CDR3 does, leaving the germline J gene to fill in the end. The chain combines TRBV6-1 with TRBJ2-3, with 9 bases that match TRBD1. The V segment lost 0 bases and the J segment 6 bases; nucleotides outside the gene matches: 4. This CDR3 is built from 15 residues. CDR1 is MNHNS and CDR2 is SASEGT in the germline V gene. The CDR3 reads CASSEAQGAPDTQYF. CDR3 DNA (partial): TGTGCCAGCAGTGAAGCACAGGGGGCCCCGGATACG.

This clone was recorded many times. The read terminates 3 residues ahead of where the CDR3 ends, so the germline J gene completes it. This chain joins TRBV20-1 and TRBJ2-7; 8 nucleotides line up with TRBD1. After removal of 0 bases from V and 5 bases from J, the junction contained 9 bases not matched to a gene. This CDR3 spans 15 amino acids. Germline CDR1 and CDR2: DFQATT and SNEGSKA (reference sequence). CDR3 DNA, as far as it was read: TGCAGTGCTAGAGATCTTGTCAGGGGGCTGGACGAG. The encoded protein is CSARDLVRGLDE. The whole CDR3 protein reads CSARDLVRGLDEQYF.

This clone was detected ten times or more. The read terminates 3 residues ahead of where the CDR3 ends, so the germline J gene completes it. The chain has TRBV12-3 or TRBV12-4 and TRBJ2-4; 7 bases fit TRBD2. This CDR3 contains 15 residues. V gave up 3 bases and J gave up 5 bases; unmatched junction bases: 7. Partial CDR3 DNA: TGTGCCAGCAGTTTTAGGCGGGAGCCCCAAAACATT. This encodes CASSFRREPQNI. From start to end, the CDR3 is CASSFRREPQNIQYF.

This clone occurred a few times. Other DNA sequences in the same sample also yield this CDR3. The CDR3 bases that were read are TGCAGCGCGCCCGGGGGGGGAGGAGACTACAATGAG. Encoded protein: CSAPGGGGDYNE. The complete CDR3 protein is CSAPGGGGDYNEQFF. This chain links TRBV20-1 with TRBJ2-1; 8 bases line up with TRBD2. The CDR3 goes on 3 residues after the read ends, and that part is filled in from the germline J gene. Germline loops: CDR1 DFQATT, CDR2 SNEGSKA (reference sequence). The CDR3 sequence is 15 residues long.

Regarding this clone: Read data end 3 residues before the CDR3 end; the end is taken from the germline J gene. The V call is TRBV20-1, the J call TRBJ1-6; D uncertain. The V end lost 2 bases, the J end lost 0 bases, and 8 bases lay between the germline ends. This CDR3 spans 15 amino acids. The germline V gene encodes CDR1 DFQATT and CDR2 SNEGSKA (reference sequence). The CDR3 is CSARMAASYNSPLHF. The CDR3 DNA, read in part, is TGCAGTGCTAGAATGGCGGCCTCCTATAATTCACCC.

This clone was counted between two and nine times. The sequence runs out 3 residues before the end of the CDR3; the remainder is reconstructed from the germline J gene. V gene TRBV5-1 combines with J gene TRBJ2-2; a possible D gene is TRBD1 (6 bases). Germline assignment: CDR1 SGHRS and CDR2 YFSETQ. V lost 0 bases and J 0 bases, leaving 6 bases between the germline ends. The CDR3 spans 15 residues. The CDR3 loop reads CASSLGTANTGELFF. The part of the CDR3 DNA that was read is TGCGCCAGCAGCTTGGGGACAGCGAACACCGGGGAG.

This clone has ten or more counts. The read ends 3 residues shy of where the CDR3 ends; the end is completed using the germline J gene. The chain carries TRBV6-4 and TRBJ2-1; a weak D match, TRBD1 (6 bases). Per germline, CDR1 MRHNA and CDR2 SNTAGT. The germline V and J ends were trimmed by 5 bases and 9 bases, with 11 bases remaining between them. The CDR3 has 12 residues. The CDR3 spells CASSSGEGEQFF. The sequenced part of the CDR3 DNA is TGTGCCAGCAGTTCAGGGGAAGGTGAG.

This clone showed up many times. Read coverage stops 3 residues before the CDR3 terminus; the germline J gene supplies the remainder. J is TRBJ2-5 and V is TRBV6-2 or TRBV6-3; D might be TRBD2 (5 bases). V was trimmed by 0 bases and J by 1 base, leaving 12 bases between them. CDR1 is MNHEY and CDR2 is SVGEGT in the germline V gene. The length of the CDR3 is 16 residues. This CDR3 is CASSYSGRTFQETQYF. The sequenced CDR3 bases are TGTGCCAGCAGTTACTCCGGACGGACTTTCCAAGAGACC.

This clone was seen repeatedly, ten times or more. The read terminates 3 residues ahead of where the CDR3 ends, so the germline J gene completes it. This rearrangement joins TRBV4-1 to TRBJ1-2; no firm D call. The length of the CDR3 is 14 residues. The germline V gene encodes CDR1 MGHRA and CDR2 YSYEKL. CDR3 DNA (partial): TGCGCCAGCACTGGACTCAATTCGGGAGGCGGC. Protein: CASTGLNSGGG. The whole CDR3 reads CASTGLNSGGGYTF.